This TCR beta chain was recovered during a study of monozygotic twins with inflammatory bowel disease. Findings and caveats of the study: On the inverse Simpson index, IBD patients scored lower for TCRbeta diversity than healthy co-twins.

Remarks on this clonotype: Antigen specificity is unknown.

Template-switch reactions added UMIs with a 6-nucleotide sample barcode. TCRdb reprocessed the 5' RACE reads and keeps a single row for each CDR3 protein, giving no DNA. This listing includes a few hundred thousand distinct CDR3 sequences. Germline values: CDR1 SGHRS, CDR2 YFSETQ. The CDR3 covers 14 residues. The chain combines TRBV5-1 with TRBJ2-5. Specimen: blood. The sequence derives from a human donor with ulcerative colitis or Crohn's disease, or a healthy co-twin of an affected twin (not recorded which). The CDR3 is CASSFGRSQETQYF.